This T cell receptor (beta chain) emerged from a study of blood T cell repertoires in COVID-19. In the study overall: Some COVID-19 samples were acute and others convalescent; all came from the United States, Italy and Spain. Nucleic acid was either cDNA or gDNA, and it came from T cells, B-cell-depleted T cells, or PBMCs.

Authors' data handling: The assay estimated nucleated cells by amplifying reference gene primers. The method was immunoSEQ multiplex PCR; TCRdb's version includes in-frame clones alone and lacks a portion of them. V, J and clone size are taken as reported in that table, and D and trimming were inferred from the DNA itself. The table lists approximately 170,000 clones, approximately 87% of them singletons, with more than 3% in the top ten. V gave up 4 bases and J gave up 2 bases; unmatched junction bases: 9. The V gene's germline CDR1 is SGHNT and CDR2 YENEEA. This CDR3 is 16 amino acids long. The TCR was taken from an older woman with acute or convalescent COVID-19. The chain recombines TRBV11-3 with TRBJ2-7, with 9 bases aligning to TRBD2. Sample: peripheral blood. CDR3 sequence (DNA): TGTGCCAGCAGCTCCCTTGCGACTAGCGGTACCTACGAGCAGTACTTC. Translated: CASSSLATSGTYEQYF.